This TCR beta chain is from a study of T cells expressing NK-cell markers. Overall study: The TCR beta repertoires originated in sorted CD3+CD56+NKG2C+, CD3+CD56+NKG2C- and CD3+CD56-NKG2C+ T cells.

TCRdb re-called the 5' RACE reads and shows each CDR3 protein once, DNA omitted. The sample data list 500,000 or so distinct CDR3 sequences. Germline loops: CDR1 SGHRS, CDR2 YFSETQ. This CDR3 has 14 amino acids. Note on this clonotype: Antigen specificity is unknown.

General study findings and limits: HCMV specificity of the expanded NKG2C+ T cell clones was not established.

The source of this sequence is a man aged 18 to 35 in good health. The sequenced sample was blood T cells: a sorted CD56 or NKG2C T cell subset, CD4+ or CD8+ T cells, or bulk PBMC T cells (not recorded which). The J gene is TRBJ1-5, the V gene TRBV5-1; TCRdb returns TRBD1, unconfirmable since there is no DNA. CDR3 amino acids: CASSLGTDGQPQHF.